This T cell receptor beta chain was retrieved from a study of T cell clonotyping in hematopoietic cell transplantation (dated by TCRdb to the early 2020s). For context, the study as a whole: A total of 130 or so blood samples were gathered in the study from a few dozen consecutive transplant recipients along with their related donors. Recruitment of patients was conducted between 2015 and January 2017, and follow-up was continued until September 2020 or death.

Taken from the germline V gene, the CDR1 and CDR2 loops are MGHRA and YSYEKL. Deletion took 1 base off V and 6 bases off J, with a span of 16 bases between the germline ends. From the cysteine through the phenylalanine, the CDR3 covers 17 amino acids. Of the read, only the CDR3 DNA is kept; its 51 bases are in frame from base 1. Overall study outcomes, separate from this receptor: Broader TCR repertoire diversity after transplant was predicted by Inverse Simpson Index values from donors and from recipients before transplant. Recipient TCR diversity fell after transplant, with pathologically expanded clonotypes rising progressively from day 30 to day 180. Overlap with donor repertoires was found for only a small fraction of recipient repertoires, with over 95% found to appear de novo at the given depth. The sample size was limited, and because cells were not sorted, the contributions of CD4 and CD8 repertoires could not be separated.

The time point label, as the study defines it: 180 days after allo-HCT. Blood samples were obtained from recipients approximately 28 days before transplant and at days 30, 100 and 180 after transplant. Nuclei Lysis Solution was used to extract genomic DNA from fresh or cryopreserved unfractionated peripheral blood mononuclear cells. The immunoSEQ assay, a bias-controlled multiplex PCR using V- and J-specific primers, was used to amplify TCR beta CDR3 regions from genomic DNA. In a second PCR step, a proprietary barcode and Illumina adapter sequences were attached to the CDR3 amplicons. CDR3 libraries were sequenced on an Illumina MiSeq instrument. Turning to the authors' computational methods: Export and quality control were handled in immunoSEQ Analyzer 3.0, while downstream analyses relied on R Bioconductor and Immunarch. Only productive rearrangements in the normalized downsampled data set went into calculating the repertoire metrics. Clonotypes larger than 5 templates in the normalized cohort were defined as pathologically expanded. The Inverse Simpson Index was used to measure repertoire diversity. CMV-specificity analyses were carried out on the non-normalized data set to capture all clonotypes. The table was pulled from immuneACCESS by TCRdb, which kept in-frame rearrangements only. Such tables lose some clones; where checked, under half of the loss comes from unresolved V genes, and the rest has no known cause. Clone size and the V and J calls come from that table; the DNA yielded D and trimming. The table for this sample lists several thousand clones; approximately 26% of them were counted only once. Of the sample, more than 13% is held by the ten largest clones.

As to this clone: The target of this receptor is not known. Base qualities were left out, and no much larger clone turns up one base away.

The sequence came from a male patient in his thirties or forties who had an allogeneic stem cell transplant from an unrelated donor, so the T cells may come from the graft donor. Some clones in this sample may be carry-over from other donors' samples. Here the chain combines TRBV4-1 and TRBJ1-6; TRBD1 is a possible D gene, resting on 5 matching bases. Sequenced material: peripheral blood mononuclear cells, taken 180 days after allogeneic stem cell transplant. CDR3 region: CASSQGWGSSGNSPLHF. The DNA sequence is given as TGCGCCAGCAGCCAAGGGTGGGGGTCGAGCGGTAATTCACCCCTCCACTTT.